These 20 T cell receptor beta chains were sequenced from one sample in a study of cytomegalovirus exposure and HLA in healthy donors. The primer mix had 60 Vbeta and 13 Jbeta primers. Method: immunoSEQ multiplex PCR; TCRdb's copy keeps in-frame clones and lacks some. Of some 150,000 clones listed, almost 85% are singletons. The sequenced sample was PBMCs. The origin of the receptors is a young man in good health and CMV-seropositive.

This clone has a handful of counts. V gene TRBV6-1 combines with J gene TRBJ2-3; 11 bases line up with TRBD2. CDR3 length: 14 amino acids. Germline CDR1 and CDR2: MNHNS and SASEGT. After removal of 8 bases from V and 8 bases from J, the junction contained 9 bases not matched to a gene. For the CDR3, the DNA is TGTGCCAGCGGCCCGGGACTAGCGGTCCCTACGCAGTATTTT. It yields the protein CASGPGLAVPTQYF.

The chain couples TRBV6-5 to TRBJ1-4; perhaps TRBD1 as D (5 bases). This CDR3 comprises 14 residues. Germline values: CDR1 MNHEY, CDR2 SVGAGI. V gave up 3 bases and J gave up 8 bases, with 13 bases separating them. The CDR3 sequence: CASSYVSGGEKLFF. The CDR3 region has the DNA TGTGCCAGCAGTTATGTTAGTGGGGGGGAAAAACTGTTTTTT.

This clone was seen only a few times. The chain is built from TRBV30 and TRBJ2-1, with 15 bases matching TRBD2. J gave up 9 bases and V 2 bases, and 5 bases lay outside the gene matches. CDR1 is GTSNPN, CDR2 SVGIG, per germline (reference sequence). This CDR3 has 15 residues. This CDR3 reads CAWSTPGLAGGEQFF. The CDR3 nucleotides read TGTGCCTGGAGTACACCGGGACTAGCGGGAGGTGAGCAGTTCTTC.

This sequence joins TRBV4-1 and TRBJ1-2; 7 bases align to TRBD1. Germline assignment: CDR1 MGHRA and CDR2 YSYEKL. The CDR3 length is 15 residues. Germline trimming cut 3 bases from V and 4 bases from J; bases unmatched to any gene: 8. CDR3 residues: CASSHGRGQSYGYTF. The CDR3 DNA is TGCGCCAGCAGCCACGGGAGGGGGCAGAGCTATGGCTACACCTTC.

V usage is TRBV11-3 and J usage is TRBJ2-2, with D possibly being TRBD1 (5 bases). This CDR3 is built from 14 residues. V was pared by 1 base and J by 4 bases, with 7 bases between. Germline CDR1 and CDR2: SGHNT and YENEEA. The DNA of the CDR3 is TGTGCCAGCAGCTTAGTAGGGGTCACCGGGGAGCTGTTTTTT. This sequence encodes CASSLVGVTGELFF. The variable domain in full, completed from reference TRBV11-3 and TRBJ2-2, reads EAGVVQSPRYKIIEKKQPVAFWCNPISGHNTLYWYLQNLGQGPELLIRYENEEAVDDSQLPKDRFSAERLKGVDSTLKIQPAELGDSAVYLCASSLVGVTGELFFGEGSRLTVL.

This clone has a single count. CDR3 region: CASSADGQTNQPQHF. The CDR3, as DNA: TGTGCCAGCAGCGCAGACGGACAGACCAATCAGCCCCAGCATTTT. This chain connects TRBV9 to TRBJ1-5; TRBD1 might be the D (6 bases). Germline V gene sequence: CDR1 SGDLS, CDR2 YYNGEE. V lost 3 bases and J 3 bases, leaving 13 bases between the germline ends. The CDR3 totals 15 residues.

The chain uses TRBV29-1 and TRBJ2-7; 11 bases match TRBD1. CDR3 length equals 15 residues. From germline, CDR1 is SQVTM and CDR2 ANQGSEA. V lost 6 bases and J lost 2; bases outside the gene matches: 9. The CDR3 DNA follows: TGCAGCGTCCGCGGGACAGGGGGAGATCCCTACGAGCAGTACTTC. It encodes CSVRGTGGDPYEQYF.

This clone is a singleton in its sample. The chain is built from TRBV5-1 and TRBJ2-3; D is undetermined. V was shortened by 4 bases and J by 2 bases, with 8 bases between the two germline ends. Germline CDR1 and CDR2: SGHRS and YFSETQ. The CDR3 is 13 amino acids. CDR3 nucleotide sequence: TGCGCCAGCAGCCGGAGCGACACAGATACGCAGTATTTT. Translated: CASSRSDTDTQYF.

Here the CDR3 reads CASSMAGTSGRADEQYF. In DNA form, the CDR3 reads TGTGCCAGTAGTATGGCCGGGACTAGCGGGAGGGCTGACGAGCAGTACTTC. This chain uses TRBV19 with TRBJ2-7; 16 nucleotides align to TRBD2. Losses at the gene ends were 3 bases for V and 5 bases for J; bases not matched to a gene: 7. Germline CDR1 LNHDA, CDR2 SQIVND (reference sequence). The CDR3 has 17 amino acids.

The chain employs TRBV28 and TRBJ2-2, with 8 positions matching TRBD1. This CDR3 is 16 amino acids long. Germline trimming cut 3 bases from V and 3 bases from J; bases unmatched to any gene: 6. Germline assignment: CDR1 MDHEN and CDR2 SYDVKM. CDR3 sequence: CASSFLWTGHTGELFF. CDR3 nucleotide sequence: TGTGCCAGCAGTTTCCTTTGGACAGGGCACACCGGGGAGCTGTTTTTT.

The chain employs TRBV30 and TRBJ2-1; TRBD2 matches 7 bases. This CDR3 contains 17 residues. CDR1 and CDR2 from the germline V gene are GTSNPN and SVGIG (reference sequence). The V segment lost 3 bases and the J segment 0 bases; nucleotides outside the gene matches: 11. The CDR3 loop reads CAWSGLAEHSSYNEQFF. The CDR3 nucleotides are TGTGCCTGGAGCGGTCTAGCGGAGCATAGCTCCTACAATGAGCAGTTCTTC.

The DNA of the CDR3 is TGTGCCAGCTCACAACTTCCGGGACAGGCGGGGGAAAAACTGTTTTTT. Its protein is CASSQLPGQAGEKLFF. The chain couples TRBV18 to TRBJ1-4; TRBD1 matches 8 bases. Looked up from germline, CDR1 is KGHSH and CDR2 is LQKENI. This CDR3 region has 16 residues. V lost 4 bases, J lost 8 bases, and 12 bases stayed unmatched. Variable domain in full (rest from reference TRBV18 and TRBJ1-4): NAGVMQNPRHLVRRRGQEARLRCSPMKGHSHVYWYRQLPEEGLKFMVYLQKENIIDESGMPKERFSAEFPKEGPSILRIQQVVRGDSAAYFCASSQLPGQAGEKLFFGSGTQLSVL.

The chain is built from TRBV27 and TRBJ1-2; possibly TRBD1 for D (6 bases). The CDR3 length is 12 residues. Germline CDR1 MNHEY, CDR2 SMNVEV (reference sequence). Trimming pared 6 bases from V and 4 bases from J, leaving 9 bases between. The CDR3 nucleotides read TGTGCCAGCAGGGGGGCTAGCTATGGCTACACCTTC. This codes for CASRGASYGYTF.

V and J are TRBV7-2 and TRBJ1-4; D unresolved. This CDR3 comprises 16 residues. The germline V and J ends were trimmed by 5 bases and 8 bases, with 21 bases remaining between them. Germline V lookup: CDR1 SGHTA, CDR2 FQGNSA. CDR3 region: CASSPSPSEGREKLFF. Written as DNA, the CDR3 is TGTGCCAGCAGCCCTAGTCCTAGCGAAGGGAGGGAAAAACTGTTTTTT. The full variable domain, its missing parts supplied by reference TRBV7-2 and TRBJ1-4, is GAGVSQSPSNKVTEKGKDVELRCDPISGHTALYWYRQSLGQGLEFLIYFQGNSAPDKSGLPSDRFSAERTGGSVSTLTIQRTQQEDSAVYLCASSPSPSEGREKLFFGSGTQLSVL.

The V call is TRBV6-5, the J call TRBJ1-2, with a weak D call TRBD1 (6 bases). Germline lookup yields CDR1 MNHEY and CDR2 SVGAGI. This CDR3 spans 12 amino acids. V lost 10 bases and J lost 2, with 11 bases in between. In DNA form, the CDR3 reads TGTGCCACCCGACAGGTGAACTATGGCTACACCTTC. It is translated as CATRQVNYGYTF.

The genes are TRBV28 and TRBJ1-4; 9 bases fit TRBD1. The germline V gene encodes CDR1 MDHEN and CDR2 SYDVKM. With V trimmed by 4 bases and J by 8 bases, 5 bases remained unmatched. CDR3 length: 14 amino acids. The CDR3 DNA sequence: TGTGCCAGCAGTTCGGGACAGGGAATAGAAAAACTGTTTTTT. Amino acids: CASSSGQGIEKLFF.

This clone was seen more than once but under ten times. Here the CDR3 DNA reads TGTGCCAGCTCGCGGGCTAGCGGGGCGAATGAGCAGTTCTTC. Amino acid sequence: CASSRASGANEQFF. V is TRBV27 and J is TRBJ2-1; 9 bases match TRBD2. J lost 7 bases, V lost 8 bases, and 9 bases had no gene match. In germline, CDR1 is MNHEY, CDR2 SMNVEV (reference sequence). The CDR3 spans 14 residues.

The chain is built from TRBV28 and TRBJ1-1; unclear D gene. The CDR3 runs to 12 residues. CDR1 and CDR2 from the germline V gene are MDHEN and SYDVKM. Trimming took 6 bases from V and 8 from J, leaving 13 bases between them. CDR3 sequence: CASSSLGREAFF. In DNA form, the CDR3 reads TGTGCCAGCAGCTCCCTCGGGAGAGAAGCTTTCTTT.

This chain uses TRBV6-5 with TRBJ1-1, with no clear D. Germline CDR1 MNHEY, CDR2 SVGAGI. The CDR3 totals 13 residues. The ends were cut back, 3 bases at V and 8 bases at J, with 13 bases in the middle. CDR3 loop: CASSYREDGEAFF. In nucleotides, the CDR3 is TGTGCCAGCAGTTATCGGGAGGACGGAGAAGCTTTCTTT.

The CDR3 spells CASSLTGSTEGAFF. Here the CDR3 DNA reads TGTGCCAGCAGCTTAACAGGGTCCACTGAGGGAGCTTTCTTT. This chain links TRBV7-8 with TRBJ1-1; a weak D match, TRBD1 (6 bases). Germline V CDR1 and CDR2: SGHVS, FQNEAQ. Trimming removed 2 bases at V and 10 bases at J, with 17 bases between. CDR3 length: 14 amino acids.